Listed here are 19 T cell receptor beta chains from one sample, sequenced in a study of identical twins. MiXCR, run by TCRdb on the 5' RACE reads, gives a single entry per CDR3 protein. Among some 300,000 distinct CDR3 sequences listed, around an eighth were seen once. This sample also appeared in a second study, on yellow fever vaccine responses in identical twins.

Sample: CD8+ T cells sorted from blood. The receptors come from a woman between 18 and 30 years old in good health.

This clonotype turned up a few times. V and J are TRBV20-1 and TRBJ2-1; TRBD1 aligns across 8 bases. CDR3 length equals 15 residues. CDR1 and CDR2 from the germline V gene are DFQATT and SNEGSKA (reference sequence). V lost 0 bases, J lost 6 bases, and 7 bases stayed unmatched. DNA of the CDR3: TGCAGTGCTAGAGATTTGGACAGGGTCATCAATGAGCAGTTCTTC. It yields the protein CSARDLDRVINEQFF.

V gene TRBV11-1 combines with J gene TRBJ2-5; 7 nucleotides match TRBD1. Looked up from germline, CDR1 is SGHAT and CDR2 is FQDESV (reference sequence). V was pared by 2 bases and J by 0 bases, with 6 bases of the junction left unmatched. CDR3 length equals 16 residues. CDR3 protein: CASSLRGPGNQETQYF. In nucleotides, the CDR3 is TGTGCCAGCAGCTTAAGGGGGCCCGGGAACCAAGAGACCCAGTACTTC.

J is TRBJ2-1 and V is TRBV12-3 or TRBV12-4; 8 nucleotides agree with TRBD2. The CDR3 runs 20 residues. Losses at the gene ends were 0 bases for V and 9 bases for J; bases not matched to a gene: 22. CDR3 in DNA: TGTGCCAGCAGTTTAGCTTCCGAATTACCCGGGACTAGGGGCTTTGGTGAGCAGTTCTTC. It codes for CASSLASELPGTRGFGEQFF.

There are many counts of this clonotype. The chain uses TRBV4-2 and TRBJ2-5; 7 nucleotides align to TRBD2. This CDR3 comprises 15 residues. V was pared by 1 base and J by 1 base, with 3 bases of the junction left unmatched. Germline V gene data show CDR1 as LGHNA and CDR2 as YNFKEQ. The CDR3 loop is CASSQGLAAQETQYF. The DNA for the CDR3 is TGTGCCAGCAGCCAAGGACTAGCTGCCCAAGAGACCCAGTACTTC.

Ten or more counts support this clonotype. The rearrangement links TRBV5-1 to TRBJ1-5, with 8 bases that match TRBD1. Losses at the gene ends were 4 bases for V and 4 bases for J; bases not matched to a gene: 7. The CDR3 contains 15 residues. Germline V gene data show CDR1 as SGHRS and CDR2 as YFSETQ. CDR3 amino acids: CASSPGGDRNQPQHF. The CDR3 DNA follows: TGCGCCAGCAGCCCCGGGGGGGACAGGAATCAGCCCCAGCATTTT.

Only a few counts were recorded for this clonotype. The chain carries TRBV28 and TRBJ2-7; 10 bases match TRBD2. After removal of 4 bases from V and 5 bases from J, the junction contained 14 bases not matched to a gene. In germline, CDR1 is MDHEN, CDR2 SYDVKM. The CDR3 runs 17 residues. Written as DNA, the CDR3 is TGTGCCAGCAGTTCTCCTCCGACTAGCGGGCACGTCGACGAGCAGTACTTC. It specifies CASSSPPTSGHVDEQYF.

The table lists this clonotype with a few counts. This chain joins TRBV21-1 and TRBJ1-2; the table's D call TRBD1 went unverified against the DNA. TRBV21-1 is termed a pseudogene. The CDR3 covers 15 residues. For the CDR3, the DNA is TGTGCCAGCAGCCTAACAGGGACAGAGAACTATGGCTACACCTTC. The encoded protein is CASSLTGTENYGYTF.

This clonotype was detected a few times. CDR3 nucleotide sequence: TGTGCCAGCAGCGCAACAACAGGGGTCGCTGAGCAGTTCTTC. It codes for CASSATTGVAEQFF. The J gene is TRBJ2-1, the V gene TRBV9; 7 bases are a match to TRBD1. Germline values: CDR1 SGDLS, CDR2 YYNGEE. The junction had 9 bases not matched to a gene; V was cut back by 3 bases and J by 9 bases. The CDR3 is made up of 14 amino acids.

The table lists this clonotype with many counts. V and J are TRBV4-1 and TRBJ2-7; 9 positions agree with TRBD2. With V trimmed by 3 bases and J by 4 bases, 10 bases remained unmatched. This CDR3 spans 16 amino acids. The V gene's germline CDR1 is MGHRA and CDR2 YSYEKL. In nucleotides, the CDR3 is TGCGCCAGCAGCCAGGGTACTAGCGGGCTCCTGTACGAGCAGTACGTC. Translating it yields CASSQGTSGLLYEQYV.

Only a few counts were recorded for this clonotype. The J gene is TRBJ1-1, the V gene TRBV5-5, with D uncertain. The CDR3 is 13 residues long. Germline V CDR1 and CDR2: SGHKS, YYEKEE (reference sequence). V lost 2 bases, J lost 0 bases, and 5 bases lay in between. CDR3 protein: CASSFDVNTEAFF. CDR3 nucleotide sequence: TGTGCCAGCAGCTTTGATGTGAACACTGAAGCTTTCTTT.

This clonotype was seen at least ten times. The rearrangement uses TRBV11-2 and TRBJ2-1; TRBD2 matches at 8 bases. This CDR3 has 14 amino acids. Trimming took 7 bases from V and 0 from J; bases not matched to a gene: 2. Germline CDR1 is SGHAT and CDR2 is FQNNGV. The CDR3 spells CASIGTSSYNEQFF. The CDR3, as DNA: TGTGCCAGCATAGGGACTAGCTCCTACAATGAGCAGTTCTTC.

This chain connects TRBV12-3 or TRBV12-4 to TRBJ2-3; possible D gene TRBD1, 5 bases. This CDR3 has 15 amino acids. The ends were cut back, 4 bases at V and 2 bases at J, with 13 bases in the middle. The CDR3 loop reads CASSSSDTDTDTQYF. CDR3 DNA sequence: TGTGCCAGCAGTTCCTCGGACACTGACACAGATACGCAGTATTTT.

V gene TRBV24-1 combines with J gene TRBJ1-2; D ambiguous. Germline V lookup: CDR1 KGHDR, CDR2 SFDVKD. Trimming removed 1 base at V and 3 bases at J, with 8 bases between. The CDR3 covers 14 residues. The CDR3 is CATSDLNSDYGYTF. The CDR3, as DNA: TGTGCCACCAGTGATTTAAACAGCGACTATGGCTACACCTTC.

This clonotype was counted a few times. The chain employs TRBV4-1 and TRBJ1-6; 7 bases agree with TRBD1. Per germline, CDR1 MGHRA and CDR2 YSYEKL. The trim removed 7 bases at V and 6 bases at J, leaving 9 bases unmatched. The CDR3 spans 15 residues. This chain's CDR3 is CASNPDRAPNSPLHF. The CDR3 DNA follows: TGCGCCAGCAACCCAGACAGGGCGCCTAATTCACCCCTCCACTTT.

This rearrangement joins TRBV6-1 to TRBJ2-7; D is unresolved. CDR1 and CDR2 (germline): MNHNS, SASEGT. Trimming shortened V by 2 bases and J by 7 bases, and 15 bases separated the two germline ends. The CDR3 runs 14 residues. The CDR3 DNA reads TGTGCCAGCAGTGAACTTGTCTACTTTGGGGAGCAGTACTTC. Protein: CASSELVYFGEQYF.

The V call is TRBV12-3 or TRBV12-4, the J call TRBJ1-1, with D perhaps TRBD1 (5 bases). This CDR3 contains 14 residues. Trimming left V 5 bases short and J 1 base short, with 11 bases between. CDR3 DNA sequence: TGTGCCAGCAGTCCCCCGGGGCAGAACACTGAAGCTTTCTTT. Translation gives CASSPPGQNTEAFF.

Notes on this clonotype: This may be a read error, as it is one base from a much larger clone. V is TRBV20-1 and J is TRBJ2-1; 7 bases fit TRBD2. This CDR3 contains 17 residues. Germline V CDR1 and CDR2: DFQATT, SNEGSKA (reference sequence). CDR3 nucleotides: TGCTGTGCTAGAGATCTGACCGACGGACTAGAGATGAATGAGCAGTTCTTC. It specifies CCARDLTDGLEMNEQFF.

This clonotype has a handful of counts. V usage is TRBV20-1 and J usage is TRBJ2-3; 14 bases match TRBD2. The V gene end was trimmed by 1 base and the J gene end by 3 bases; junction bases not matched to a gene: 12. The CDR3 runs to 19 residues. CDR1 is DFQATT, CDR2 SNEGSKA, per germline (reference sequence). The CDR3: CSARVSGLAGVMGTDTQYF. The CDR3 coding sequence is TGCAGTGCTAGAGTTTCGGGACTAGCGGGAGTTATGGGAACAGATACGCAGTATTTT.

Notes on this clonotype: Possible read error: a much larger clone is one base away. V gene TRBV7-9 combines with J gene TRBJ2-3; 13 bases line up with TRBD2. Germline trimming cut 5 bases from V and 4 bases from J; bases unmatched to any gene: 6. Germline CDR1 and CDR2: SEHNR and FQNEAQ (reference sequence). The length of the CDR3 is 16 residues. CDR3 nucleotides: TGTGCCAGCAGCCAACGGACTAGCGGGGGCGCAGATACGCAGTATTTT. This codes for CASSQRTSGGADTQYF.